The next 2 T cell receptor beta chains were all read from a single sample in a study of blood T cell repertoires in COVID-19. Clones were sequenced by immunoSEQ multiplex PCR, and TCRdb holds only the in-frame ones, with some missing. The table records 50,000 to 70,000 clones, roughly 79% of them present only once. The sequenced sample was peripheral blood. The receptor source for this set is a man aged 60 to 75 with acute or convalescent COVID-19.

V is TRBV7-8 and J is TRBJ1-6; TRBD1 matches at 7 bases. The CDR3 totals 14 residues. CDR1 and CDR2 (germline): SGHVS, FQNEAQ. The trim removed 5 bases at V and 7 bases at J, leaving 5 bases unmatched. The CDR3 sequence: CASSPGQLNSPLHF. CDR3 sequence (DNA): TGTGCCAGCAGCCCGGGACAGCTCAATTCACCCCTCCACTTT.

The chain links TRBV12-5 to TRBJ2-2, with 7 nucleotides matching TRBD1. CDR1 and CDR2 (germline): LGHNT, FRNRAP. Trimming took 2 bases from V and 3 from J; bases not matched to a gene: 15. The length of the CDR3 is 19 residues. CDR3 in DNA: TGTGCTAGTGGTTTGATACTAGACGGGACAGTAAGAGACACCGGGGAGCTGTTTTTT. Protein: CASGLILDGTVRDTGELFF.